Following are 30 T cell receptor beta chains from one sample sequenced in a study of shared T cell receptors in the human thymus. The protocol was immunoSEQ multiplex PCR, while the TCRdb copy is restricted to in-frame clones and leaves out a portion. The repertoire holds just under 550,000 clones, 75% to 85% seen once, with more than 0.01% in the top ten. The sample was also reused in another study, on human thymus T cells.

Sequenced input: thymocytes. The receptors originated from a boy younger than two with a congenital heart defect.

J is TRBJ1-3 and V is TRBV9, with TRBD1 identical over 8 bases. CDR3 size: 15 residues. The V gene end was trimmed by 1 base and the J gene end by 3 bases; junction bases not matched to a gene: 3. Germline values: CDR1 SGDLS, CDR2 YYNGEE. The CDR3 loop reads CASSVQGARGNTIYF. CDR3 nucleotide sequence: TGTGCCAGCAGCGTACAGGGGGCGCGTGGAAACACCATATATTTT.

The V call is TRBV5-1, the J call TRBJ2-1, with 7 bases lining up with TRBD2. This CDR3 contains 15 residues. The V gene end was trimmed by 4 bases and the J gene end by 8 bases; junction bases not matched to a gene: 12. Germline assignment: CDR1 SGHRS and CDR2 YFSETQ. CDR3 residues: CASSAASGSSDEQFF. The CDR3 DNA is TGCGCCAGCAGCGCAGCTAGCGGCTCTTCCGATGAGCAGTTCTTC.

The chain joins TRBV15 to TRBJ2-7; no definite D call. This CDR3 region has 15 residues. The germline CDR1 and CDR2 sequences are LNHNV and YYDKDF (reference sequence). V was trimmed by 3 bases and J by 1 base, leaving 13 bases between them. This CDR3 is CATSRSRKPSYEQYF. The DNA of the CDR3 is TGTGCCACCAGCAGGTCGCGAAAGCCGTCCTACGAGCAGTACTTC.

The chain carries TRBV19 and TRBJ1-1, with 9 nucleotides matching TRBD1. Germline lookup yields CDR1 LNHDA and CDR2 SQIVND (reference sequence). The CDR3 runs 15 residues. The V and J ends lost 8 bases and 5 bases, in that order; junction bases with no gene match: 12. The CDR3 here is CASVTCGTGRTEAFF. Here the CDR3 DNA reads TGTGCCAGTGTTACTTGTGGGACAGGGAGGACTGAAGCTTTCTTT.

The sample holds one count of this clone. The chain joins TRBV28 to TRBJ2-7, with D possibly matching TRBD1 (6 bases). V dropped 4 bases and J dropped 3 bases, with 16 bases sitting between them. There are 15 residues in the CDR3. The germline V gene encodes CDR1 MDHEN and CDR2 SYDVKM. DNA of the CDR3: TGTGCCAGCAGTTGGGTAGGGGGTAGCTTCTACGAGCAGTACTTC. Its protein is CASSWVGGSFYEQYF.

The chain links TRBV7-9 to TRBJ2-3; TRBD2 agrees at 10 bases. The CDR3 consists of 17 residues. Germline CDR1 is SEHNR and CDR2 is FQNEAQ (reference sequence). With 1 base clipped from V and 4 bases from J, the junction kept 8 bases outside the gene matches. CDR3 sequence: CASSLGGLAGAADTQYF. As DNA, the CDR3 is TGTGCCAGCAGCTTAGGTGGGCTAGCGGGAGCAGCAGATACGCAGTATTTT.

In its sample, this clone was seen once. J is TRBJ2-7 and V is TRBV30; D possibly corresponds to TRBD1 (6 bases). CDR1 GTSNPN and CDR2 SVGIG come from the germline V gene (reference sequence). The ends were cut back, 5 bases at V and 4 bases at J, with 21 bases in the middle. The CDR3 spans 15 residues. CDR3 in amino acids: CAWGPPGPRGYEQYF. In DNA, the CDR3 is TGTGCCTGGGGCCCTCCGGGACCAAGGGGGTACGAGCAGTACTTC. The full variable domain, with the rest looked up from reference TRBV30 and TRBJ2-7, is SQTIHQWPATLVQPVGSPLSLECTVEGTSNPNLYWYRQAAGRGLQLLFYSVGIGQISSEVPQNLSASRPQDRQFILSSKKLLLSDSGFYLCAWGPPGPRGYEQYFGPGTRLTVT.

This clone was observed a single time. The V gene is TRBV7-9, the J gene TRBJ2-1, with TRBD2 matching over 8 bases. The V segment lost 5 bases and the J segment 9 bases; nucleotides outside the gene matches: 9. The germline CDR1 and CDR2 sequences are SEHNR and FQNEAQ (reference sequence). The CDR3 runs to 14 residues. CDR3 region: CASSGGLAEVEQFF. The DNA of the CDR3 is TGTGCCAGCAGCGGAGGACTAGCAGAGGTTGAGCAGTTCTTC.

This chain connects TRBV27 to TRBJ2-7; TRBD2 aligns across 7 bases. J lost 5 bases, V lost 8 bases, and 12 bases had no gene match. Germline assignment: CDR1 MNHEY and CDR2 SMNVEV (reference sequence). The length of the CDR3 is 14 residues. The CDR3 DNA is TGTGCCAGCGGTGTAGGACTAGGCCTGGACGAGCAGTACTTC. This translates into CASGVGLGLDEQYF.

V gene TRBV7-8 combines with J gene TRBJ1-5, with 8 bases matching TRBD1. Germline V gives CDR1 SGHVS, CDR2 FQNEAQ. V was clipped by 5 bases and J by 6 bases; unmatched bases: 6. This CDR3 spans 14 amino acids. CDR3 nucleotides: TGTGCCAGCAGCAGAAGGACAGGGCTTCAGCCCCAGCATTTT. Protein: CASSRRTGLQPQHF.

The chain employs TRBV4-3 and TRBJ2-1; 7 bases fit TRBD1. The CDR3 runs 12 residues. The germline V gene encodes CDR1 LGHNA and CDR2 YSLEER. V dropped 4 bases and J dropped 8; count of bases not matched to a gene: 2. The CDR3 DNA sequence: TGCGCCAGCAGCCTAACAGGGGATGAGCAGTTCTTC. Its translation is CASSLTGDEQFF.

The V call is TRBV11-2, the J call TRBJ2-7, with 7 bases fitting TRBD1. The germline V gene encodes CDR1 SGHAT and CDR2 FQNNGV. This CDR3 comprises 18 residues. Losses at the gene ends were 1 base for V and 9 bases for J; bases not matched to a gene: 21. As DNA, the CDR3 is TGTGCCAGCAGCTTAGGGCAACAGGGGACAATATCCGTTTGGCGGCAGTACTTC. This codes for CASSLGQQGTISVWRQYF. Drawing the rest from reference TRBV11-2 and TRBJ2-7, the complete variable domain is EAGVAQSPRYKIIEKRQSVAFWCNPISGHATLYWYQQILGQGPKLLIQFQNNGVVDDSQLPKDRFSAERLKGVDSTLKIQPAKLEDSAVYLCASSLGQQGTISVWRQYFGPGTRLTVT.

CDR3 in DNA: TGTGCCAGCAGCTTCTTTCGGTCGGGGGACACTGAAGCTTTCTTT. Its translation: CASSFFRSGDTEAFF. This chain links TRBV7-6 with TRBJ1-1; perhaps TRBD1 as D (5 bases). CDR3 length equals 15 residues. With 3 bases removed from V and 3 bases from J, the gap between germline ends came to 14 bases. CDR1 SGHVS and CDR2 FNYEAQ come from the germline V gene.

This clone was observed once. Other DNA sequences in this sample translate to the same CDR3. The chain couples TRBV4-3 to TRBJ2-1; the D gene is possibly TRBD1 (7 bases). Germline V gene data show CDR1 as LGHNA and CDR2 as YSLEER. This CDR3 comprises 15 residues. Trimming cost V 1 base and J 7 bases, with 14 bases left between them. CDR3 region: CASSQVGGRGNEQFF. As DNA, the CDR3 is TGCGCCAGCAGCCAAGTGGGGGGCAGGGGGAATGAGCAGTTCTTC.

The genes are TRBV18 and TRBJ1-2, with 8 bases identical to TRBD1. The length of the CDR3 is 19 residues. Germline assignment: CDR1 KGHSH and CDR2 LQKENI. Trimming cost V 3 bases and J 0 bases; bases outside gene matches: 15. As DNA, the CDR3 is TGTGCCAGCTCACCGGACAAACCGGGACAGGAACACACTAACTATGGCTACACCTTC. As protein: CASSPDKPGQEHTNYGYTF.

V is TRBV4-2 and J is TRBJ2-4; no clear D. This CDR3 spans 16 amino acids. From germline, CDR1 is LGHNA and CDR2 YNFKEQ. Trimming pared 0 bases from V and 1 base from J, leaving 10 bases between. The DNA for the CDR3 is TGTGCCAGCAGCCAAGAGAGGTATAGGGCCAAAAACATTCAGTACTTC. Its translation is CASSQERYRAKNIQYF.

The chain employs TRBV4-1 and TRBJ2-7; D uncertain. CDR1 and CDR2 (germline): MGHRA, YSYEKL. Trimming took 0 bases from V and 6 from J, leaving 9 bases between them. This CDR3 is built from 13 residues. CDR3 amino acids: CASSQDLPLEQYF. The CDR3 nucleotides are TGCGCCAGCAGCCAAGATCTTCCCCTCGAGCAGTACTTC.

The V gene is TRBV6-5, the J gene TRBJ1-4; 7 nucleotides agree with TRBD1. The CDR3 is 13 residues long. Germline loops: CDR1 MNHEY, CDR2 SVGAGI. The ends lost 5 bases at V and 7 bases at J; junction bases unmatched: 4. Written as DNA, the CDR3 is TGTGCCAGCAGTACCGGGACAGTTGAAAAACTGTTTTTT. Protein product: CASSTGTVEKLFF.

The V gene is TRBV21-1, the J gene TRBJ2-7; the table's D gene call, TRBD1, was not cross checked with the DNA. TRBV21-1 is recorded as a pseudogene. The CDR3 sequence is 17 residues long. CDR3 DNA sequence: TGTGCCAGCAGCAAAGAGGGGGCAGGGTCGGGCTATTACGAGCAGTACTTC. Translated: CASSKEGAGSGYYEQYF.

The chain couples TRBV5-5 to TRBJ2-7; a weak D match, TRBD2 (5 bases). The CDR3 covers 15 residues. The V end was cut by 2 bases, the J end by 6 bases, with 18 bases between. Germline lookup yields CDR1 SGHKS and CDR2 YYEKEE (reference sequence). The DNA for the CDR3 is TGTGCCAGCAGCTTCTACGGCCCGAGCGGTGGCGAGCAGTACTTC. Protein product: CASSFYGPSGGEQYF.

This sequence joins TRBV11-2 and TRBJ2-5; maybe TRBD2 (7 bases). Per germline, CDR1 SGHAT and CDR2 FQNNGV. Trimming took 7 bases from V and 4 from J, leaving 22 bases between them. This CDR3 is built from 16 residues. This CDR3 is CASNTPGGRLRETQYF. CDR3 bases: TGTGCCAGCAACACCCCCGGGGGGCGCTTGAGAGAGACCCAGTACTTC. Complete variable domain (other parts from reference TRBV11-2 and TRBJ2-5): EAGVAQSPRYKIIEKRQSVAFWCNPISGHATLYWYQQILGQGPKLLIQFQNNGVVDDSQLPKDRFSAERLKGVDSTLKIQPAKLEDSAVYLCASNTPGGRLRETQYFGPGTRLLVL.

J is TRBJ1-1 and V is TRBV7-9; 7 positions agree with TRBD1. V lost 1 base and J lost 3; bases outside the gene matches: 14. CDR1 is SEHNR and CDR2 is FQNEAQ in the germline V gene (reference sequence). CDR3 size: 18 residues. In DNA, the CDR3 is TGTGCCAGCAGCTTAGAAATGGAGGGGGCGGTGAACGACACTGAAGCTTTCTTT. Translating it yields CASSLEMEGAVNDTEAFF.

The V and J genes are TRBV6-6 and TRBJ2-7; 7 nucleotides line up with TRBD2. The germline CDR1 and CDR2 sequences are MNHNY and SVGAGI (reference sequence). Trimming cost V 0 bases and J 1 base; bases outside gene matches: 6. The CDR3 runs 16 residues. Here the CDR3 reads CASSYSSAGGSYEQYF. CDR3 nucleotides: TGTGCCAGCAGTTACTCAAGTGCCGGGGGGTCCTACGAGCAGTACTTC.

This clone has more than one count but fewer than ten. The chain joins TRBV6-1 to TRBJ1-5, with 9 nucleotides matching TRBD1. Looked up from germline, CDR1 is MNHNS and CDR2 is SASEGT. Trimming took 6 bases from V and 2 from J; bases not matched to a gene: 8. The CDR3 totals 16 residues. CDR3 region: CASSEPTGGGNQPQHF. The CDR3 coding sequence is TGTGCCAGCAGCGAACCCACAGGGGGCGGCAATCAGCCCCAGCATTTT.

The chain has TRBV5-4 and TRBJ2-4; TRBD2 might be the D (7 bases). Trimming stripped 2 bases from V and 7 bases from J, with 19 bases between. The germline V gene encodes CDR1 SGHNT and CDR2 YYREEE (reference sequence). The CDR3 is made up of 16 amino acids. The CDR3: CASSFGGRQPENIQYF. The CDR3 DNA follows: TGTGCCAGCAGCTTCGGGGGGCGCCAGCCAGAGAACATTCAGTACTTC.

This rearrangement joins TRBV4-1 to TRBJ2-1; TRBD1 aligns across 7 bases. Looked up from germline, CDR1 is MGHRA and CDR2 is YSYEKL. This CDR3 is 15 amino acids long. J gave up 4 bases and V 3 bases, and 6 bases lay outside the gene matches. Written as DNA, the CDR3 is TGCGCCAGCAGCCATATGGGACAGCCTTACAATGAGCAGTTCTTC. Amino acid sequence: CASSHMGQPYNEQFF.

This clone occurred a few times. The chain has TRBV10-3 and TRBJ2-7, with a weak D call TRBD2 (6 bases). V was trimmed by 4 bases and J by 5 bases, leaving 12 bases between them. Looked up from germline, CDR1 is ENHRY and CDR2 is SYGVKD. The CDR3 contains 13 residues. The CDR3 is CAISGTTEDEQYF. CDR3 in DNA: TGTGCCATCAGTGGGACTACAGAAGACGAGCAGTACTTC.

This clone has more than one count but fewer than ten. The chain joins TRBV5-6 to TRBJ1-2; TRBD1 might be the D (6 bases). Germline V gene data show CDR1 as SGHDT and CDR2 as YYEEEE. V gave up 3 bases and J gave up 4 bases, with 16 bases separating them. The CDR3 consists of 15 residues. The DNA for the CDR3 is TGTGCCAGCAGCTCCCGGGACATCAGGGGCTATGGCTACACCTTC. Protein sequence: CASSSRDIRGYGYTF.

This clone showed up just a few times. The chain couples TRBV4-3 to TRBJ1-4; perhaps TRBD1 as D (6 bases). The CDR3 spans 19 residues. CDR1 and CDR2 from the germline V gene are LGHNA and YSLEER. The V and J ends lost 0 bases and 5 bases respectively, with 22 bases between them. The CDR3 loop is CASSQDIIGLGRGNEKLFF. The CDR3 DNA follows: TGCGCCAGCAGCCAAGATATAATTGGTCTTGGGAGGGGGAATGAAAAACTGTTTTTT.

A single count supports this clone. The V and J genes are TRBV5-6 and TRBJ2-1, with 8 bases aligning to TRBD2. Germline trimming cut 3 bases from V and 6 bases from J; bases unmatched to any gene: 5. The CDR3 covers 14 residues. CDR1 is SGHDT, CDR2 YYEEEE, per germline. For the CDR3, the DNA is TGTGCCAGCAGCTGGGGACTAGGCCCCAATGAGCAGTTCTTC. Translated: CASSWGLGPNEQFF.